This TCR beta chain was obtained from a study of beta chain features in type 1 diabetes. Trimming cost V 10 bases and J 7 bases; bases outside gene matches: 11. The CDR3 has 14 amino acids. The germline CDR1 and CDR2 sequences are SGDLS and YYNGEE. Every bit of the isolated RNA underwent reverse transcription, so sequencing read expressed TCRB transcripts. Method: immunoSEQ multiplex PCR; TCRdb's copy keeps in-frame clones and lacks some. Here the sample spans roughly 500,000 clones, 30% being singletons. Whole-study results and caveats: Naive, central memory and Treg TCRB repertoires seemed to resemble each other more closely in patients than they did in healthy donors.

Details on this clone: As yet, its antigen is unknown.

The specimen was naive CD4+ T cells from blood. The receptor was isolated from a man aged 18 to 30 in good health. The genes are TRBV9 and TRBJ2-1; 10 bases agree with TRBD2. CDR3 nucleotide sequence: TGTGCCTCCTCTCTAGCGGGAGAGGGTAATGAGCAGTTCTTC. This encodes CASSLAGEGNEQFF.